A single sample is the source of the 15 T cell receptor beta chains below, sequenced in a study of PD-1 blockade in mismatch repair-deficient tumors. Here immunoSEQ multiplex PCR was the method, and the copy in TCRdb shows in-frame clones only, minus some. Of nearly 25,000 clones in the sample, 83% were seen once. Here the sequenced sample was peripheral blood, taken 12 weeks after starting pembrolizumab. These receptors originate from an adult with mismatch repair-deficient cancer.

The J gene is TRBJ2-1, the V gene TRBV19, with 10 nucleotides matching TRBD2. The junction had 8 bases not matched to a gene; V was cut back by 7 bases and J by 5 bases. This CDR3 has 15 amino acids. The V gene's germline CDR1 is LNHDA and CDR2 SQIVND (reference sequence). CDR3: CASTPRGLANNEQFF. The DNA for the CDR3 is TGTGCCAGTACCCCTCGGGGACTAGCGAACAATGAGCAGTTCTTC.

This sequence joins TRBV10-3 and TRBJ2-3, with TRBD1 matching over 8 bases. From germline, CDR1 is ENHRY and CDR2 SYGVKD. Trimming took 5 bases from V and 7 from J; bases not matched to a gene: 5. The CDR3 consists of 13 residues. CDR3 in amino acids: CAISSDRVNTQYF. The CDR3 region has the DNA TGTGCCATCAGTTCGGACAGGGTTAATACGCAGTATTTT.

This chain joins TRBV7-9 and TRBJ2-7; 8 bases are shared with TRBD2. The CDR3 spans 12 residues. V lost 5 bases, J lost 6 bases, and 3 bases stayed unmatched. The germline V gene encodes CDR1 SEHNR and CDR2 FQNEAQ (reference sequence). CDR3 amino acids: CASSPRGGEQYF. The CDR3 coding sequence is TGTGCCAGCAGCCCTCGGGGGGGCGAGCAGTACTTC.

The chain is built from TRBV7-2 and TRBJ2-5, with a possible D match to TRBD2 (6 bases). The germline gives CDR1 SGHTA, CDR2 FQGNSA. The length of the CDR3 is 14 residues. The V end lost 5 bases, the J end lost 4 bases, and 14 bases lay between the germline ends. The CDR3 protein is CASSPGGTRETQYF. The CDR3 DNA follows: TGTGCCAGCAGCCCCGGTGGGACTCGAGAGACCCAGTACTTC.

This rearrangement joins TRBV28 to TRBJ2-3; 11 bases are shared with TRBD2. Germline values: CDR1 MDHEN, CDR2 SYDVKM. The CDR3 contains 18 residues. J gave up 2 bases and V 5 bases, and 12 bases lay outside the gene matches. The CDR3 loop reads CASSTQLQTSGNTDTQYF. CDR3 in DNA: TGTGCCAGCAGTACCCAATTACAGACTAGCGGGAACACAGATACGCAGTATTTT.

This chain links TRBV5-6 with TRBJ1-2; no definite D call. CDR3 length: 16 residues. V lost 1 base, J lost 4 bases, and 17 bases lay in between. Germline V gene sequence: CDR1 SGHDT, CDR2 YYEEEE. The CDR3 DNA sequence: TGTGCCAGCAGCTTGTATTCTATAAGGCAGTCCTATGGCTACACCTTC. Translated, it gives CASSLYSIRQSYGYTF.

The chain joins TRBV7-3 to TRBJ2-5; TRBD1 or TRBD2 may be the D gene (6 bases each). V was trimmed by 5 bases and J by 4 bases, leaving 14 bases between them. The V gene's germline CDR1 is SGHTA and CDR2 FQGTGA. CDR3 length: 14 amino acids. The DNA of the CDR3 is TGTGCCAGCAGCCAGAGTGGGGGGCCAGAGACCCAGTACTTC. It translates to CASSQSGGPETQYF.

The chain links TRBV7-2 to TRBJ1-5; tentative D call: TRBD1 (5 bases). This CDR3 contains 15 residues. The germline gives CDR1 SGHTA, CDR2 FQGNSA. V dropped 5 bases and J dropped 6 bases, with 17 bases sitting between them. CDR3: CASSLKGGVGQPQHF. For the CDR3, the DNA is TGTGCCAGCAGCCTCAAGGGAGGGGTAGGTCAGCCCCAGCATTTT.

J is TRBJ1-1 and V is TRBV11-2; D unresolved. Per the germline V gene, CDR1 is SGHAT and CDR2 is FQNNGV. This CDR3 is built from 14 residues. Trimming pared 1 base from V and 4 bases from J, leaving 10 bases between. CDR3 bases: TGTGCCAGCAGCTTAGGAGGGCGCGGCACTGAAGCTTTCTTT. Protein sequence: CASSLGGRGTEAFF. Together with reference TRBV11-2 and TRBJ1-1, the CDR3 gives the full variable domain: EAGVAQSPRYKIIEKRQSVAFWCNPISGHATLYWYQQILGQGPKLLIQFQNNGVVDDSQLPKDRFSAERLKGVDSTLKIQPAKLEDSAVYLCASSLGGRGTEAFFGQGTRLTVV.

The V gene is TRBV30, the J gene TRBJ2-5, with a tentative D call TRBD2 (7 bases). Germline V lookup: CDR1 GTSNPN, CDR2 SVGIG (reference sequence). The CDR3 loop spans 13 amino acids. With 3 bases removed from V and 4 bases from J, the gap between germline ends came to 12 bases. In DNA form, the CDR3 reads TGTGCCTGGAGCGGGGGGCTAGGAGAGACCCAGTACTTC. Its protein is CAWSGGLGETQYF.

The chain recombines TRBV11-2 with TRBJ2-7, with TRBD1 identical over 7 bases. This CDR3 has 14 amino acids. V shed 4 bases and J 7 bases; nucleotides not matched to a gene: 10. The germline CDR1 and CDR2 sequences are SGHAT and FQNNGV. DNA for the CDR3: TGTGCCAGCAGCTCTTGGACAGGAATGGGGGAGCAGTACTTC. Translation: CASSSWTGMGEQYF.

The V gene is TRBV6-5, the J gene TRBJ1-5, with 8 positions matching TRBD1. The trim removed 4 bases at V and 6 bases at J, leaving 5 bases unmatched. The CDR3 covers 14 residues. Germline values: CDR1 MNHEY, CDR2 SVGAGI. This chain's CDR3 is CASSSGTGLQPQHF. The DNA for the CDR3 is TGTGCCAGCAGTTCCGGGACAGGTCTTCAGCCCCAGCATTTT.

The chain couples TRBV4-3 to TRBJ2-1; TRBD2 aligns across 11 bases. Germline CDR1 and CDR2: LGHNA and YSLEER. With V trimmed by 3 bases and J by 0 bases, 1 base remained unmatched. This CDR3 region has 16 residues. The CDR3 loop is CASSHGLAGSYNEQFF. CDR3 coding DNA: TGCGCCAGCAGCCACGGACTAGCGGGCTCCTACAATGAGCAGTTCTTC.

DNA for the CDR3: TGTGCCAGCAGACTAGCGGGAGTCAATGAGCAGTTCTTC. It encodes CASRLAGVNEQFF. The gene calls are TRBV6-1 and TRBJ2-1, with 11 bases lining up with TRBD2. Per the germline V gene, CDR1 is MNHNS and CDR2 is SASEGT. This CDR3 is built from 13 residues. The J segment lost 6 bases and the V segment lost 6 bases, leaving 1 base of the junction unmatched.

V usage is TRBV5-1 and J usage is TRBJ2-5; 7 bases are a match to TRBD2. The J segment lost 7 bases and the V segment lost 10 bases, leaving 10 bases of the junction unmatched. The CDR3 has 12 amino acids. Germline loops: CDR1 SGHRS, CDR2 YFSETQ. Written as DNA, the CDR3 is TGCGCCCAACATAGGTCGGGAGGGACCCAGTACTTC. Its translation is CAQHRSGGTQYF.